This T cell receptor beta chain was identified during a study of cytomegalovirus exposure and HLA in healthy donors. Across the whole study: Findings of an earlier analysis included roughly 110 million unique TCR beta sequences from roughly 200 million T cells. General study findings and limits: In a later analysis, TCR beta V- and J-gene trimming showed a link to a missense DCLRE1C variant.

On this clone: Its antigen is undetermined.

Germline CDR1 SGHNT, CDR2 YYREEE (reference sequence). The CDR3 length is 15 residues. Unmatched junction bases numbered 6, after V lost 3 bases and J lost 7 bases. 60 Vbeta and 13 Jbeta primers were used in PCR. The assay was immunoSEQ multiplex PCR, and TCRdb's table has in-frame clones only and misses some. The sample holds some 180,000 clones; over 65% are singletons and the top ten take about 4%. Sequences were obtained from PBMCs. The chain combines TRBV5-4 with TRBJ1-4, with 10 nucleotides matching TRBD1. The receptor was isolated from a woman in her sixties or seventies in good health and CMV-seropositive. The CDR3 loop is CASSSGGTGVEKLFF. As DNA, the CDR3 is TGTGCCAGCAGCTCTGGAGGGACAGGGGTTGAAAAACTGTTTTTT. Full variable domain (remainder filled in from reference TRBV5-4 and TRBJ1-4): ETGVTQSPTHLIKTRGQQVTLRCSSQSGHNTVSWYQQALGQGPQFIFQYYREEENGRGNFPPRFSGLQFPNYSSELNVNALELDDSALYLCASSSGGTGVEKLFFGSGTQLSVL.